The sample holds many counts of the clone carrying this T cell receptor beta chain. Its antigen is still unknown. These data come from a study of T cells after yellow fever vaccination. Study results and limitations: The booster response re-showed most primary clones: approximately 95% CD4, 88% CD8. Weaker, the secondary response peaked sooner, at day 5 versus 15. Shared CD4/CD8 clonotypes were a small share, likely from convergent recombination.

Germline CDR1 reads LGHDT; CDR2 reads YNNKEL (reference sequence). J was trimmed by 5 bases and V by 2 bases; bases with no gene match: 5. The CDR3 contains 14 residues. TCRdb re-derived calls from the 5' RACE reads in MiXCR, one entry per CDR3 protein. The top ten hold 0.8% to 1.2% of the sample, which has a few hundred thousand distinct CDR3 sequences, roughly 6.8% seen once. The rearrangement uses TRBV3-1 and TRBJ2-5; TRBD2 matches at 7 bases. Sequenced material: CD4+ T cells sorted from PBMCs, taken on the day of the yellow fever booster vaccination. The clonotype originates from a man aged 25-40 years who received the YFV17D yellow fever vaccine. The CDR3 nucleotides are TGTGCCAGCAGCCAATGGACTAGGGTGGAGACCCAGTACTTC. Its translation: CASSQWTRVETQYF.